Shown below are 5 T cell receptor beta chains from a single sample sequenced in a study of human T cells and chemical hapten exposure (dated by TCRdb to the early 2020s). The intended sense of this specimen's time point label: patch test 1, 2 weeks after DPC sensitization. The treatment or condition label on this specimen signifies: therapeutic diphenylcyclopropenone sensitization with weekly scalp DPC. Libraries were constructed by RACE. Sequenced on a NextSeq 500. The public reads were run again by TCRdb, first through fastp at Q25 and then through MiXCR, and only productive beta chains were kept. Under each unique CDR3 protein, matching rows form one entry showing the most common genes and DNA. The sample data list about 83,000 distinct CDR3 sequences, and under 9% of these were observed just once. Roughly 1.6% of the sample goes to the ten largest clones. Sample: whole blood, taken in connection with sensitization to the hapten diphenylcyclopropenone (DPC). All receptors derive from a woman aged 25 to 39 with alopecia areata. Some clones in this sample may be carry-over from other donors' samples.

This clonotype turned up a few times. This rearrangement joins TRBV3-1 to TRBJ2-5; TRBD2 matches at 9 bases. V trimming: 6 bases; J trimming: 3 bases; junction bases outside the gene matches: 14. There are 17 residues in the CDR3. The V gene's germline CDR1 is LGHDT and CDR2 YNNKEL (reference sequence). The CDR3, as DNA: TGTGCCAGCAGGCGTACGACTATGCTAGCGGGGAAAGAGACCCAGTACTTC. Its translation: CASRRTTMLAGKETQYF.

This clonotype was picked up many times. CDR3 sequence (DNA): TGTGCCAGCAGCTTAGCGGGCCCCGGCGAGCAGTACTTC. Encoded protein: CASSLAGPGEQYF. This chain joins TRBV7-9 and TRBJ2-7, with unresolved D. The CDR3 sequence is 13 residues long. V shed 0 bases and J shed 6 bases, with 9 bases lying between them. Germline V gene sequence: CDR1 SEHNR, CDR2 FQNEAQ (reference sequence).

This clonotype was recorded at least ten times. The CDR3 nucleotides read TGTGCCAGCAGCCAGAATGCGGGTACCTCTGGAAACACCATATATTTT. Translating gives CASSQNAGTSGNTIYF. V usage is TRBV3-1 and J usage is TRBJ1-3; D not resolved. Trimming pared 3 bases from V and 0 bases from J, leaving 12 bases between. The V gene's germline CDR1 is LGHDT and CDR2 YNNKEL (reference sequence). This CDR3 is 16 amino acids long.

This chain links TRBV11-1 with TRBJ1-1, with D uncertain. This CDR3 is 13 amino acids long. V dropped 1 base and J dropped 5 bases, with 8 bases sitting between them. Per the germline V gene, CDR1 is SGHAT and CDR2 is FQDESV (reference sequence). In DNA form, the CDR3 reads TGTGCCAGCAGCTTAGAGGGCGAAACTGAAGCTTTCTTT. Its translation: CASSLEGETEAFF.

J is TRBJ2-1 and V is TRBV5-1; 13 nucleotides agree with TRBD2. J lost 9 bases, V lost 4 bases, and 10 bases had no gene match. CDR3 length: 16 amino acids. Germline V gives CDR1 SGHRS, CDR2 YFSETQ. The CDR3 nucleotides read TGCGCCAGCAGCCTGGGACTAGCGGGGCCTACTGGTGAGCAGTTCTTC. It encodes CASSLGLAGPTGEQFF.